This T cell receptor beta chain was obtained from a study of identifying expanded T cells in peripheral blood. Generated by immunoSEQ multiplex PCR, the TCRdb table keeps only in-frame clones and is missing some. The sample shows 60,000 to 80,000 clones, around 90% of them seen only once. This CDR3 region has 15 residues. With V trimmed by 4 bases and J by 0 bases, 6 bases remained unmatched. CDR1 and CDR2 (germline): MGHRA, YSYEKL. As to this clone: Its antigen is undetermined.

Overall study results and limits: Two-week clone count variance significantly increased as total template count grew. Differentially abundant clones: 0.95 to 1.5 between replicates, about 16 at approximately two weeks, 19 to 20 at four.

No infections or other immune events were documented during collection. The specimen sequenced was blood. The rearrangement links TRBV4-1 to TRBJ2-7, with 7 bases identical to TRBD1. The source of this sequence is a person between 18 and 75 years old in good health. DNA of the CDR3: TGCGCCAGCAGCCCCATACAGGGGAGCTCCTACGAGCAGTACTTC. This encodes CASSPIQGSSYEQYF.